This T cell receptor beta chain was documented in a study of Tregs in tolerant kidney transplant recipients. Findings and caveats of the study: Biological reproducibility was not directly addressed, but technical replication error appeared minimal. Activated donor B cell expansion appeared to reveal the most relevant donor-specific TCRbeta repertoire. Nucleotide sequences could not be compared across some patients' samples due to primer changes.

Measured with immunoSEQ multiplex PCR; TCRdb has only the in-frame clones, and not every one. This table has 50,000 to 85,000 clones, roughly 92% appearing once. The CDR3 is made up of 13 amino acids. Germline V gene sequence: CDR1 SGHDN, CDR2 FVKESK. Trimming pared 4 bases from V and 3 bases from J, leaving 10 bases between. A note on this clone: Its antigen remains unidentified.

The sequenced sample was CD8+ T cells from blood, obtained before the transplant. The chain combines TRBV14 with TRBJ2-7; no definite D call. This TCR was sampled from a human donor who received a combined kidney and bone marrow transplant. As DNA, the CDR3 is TGTGCCAGCAGCCCTCGGGTGCTCTACGAGCAGTACTTC. Translated: CASSPRVLYEQYF. The whole variable domain, remainder taken from reference TRBV14 and TRBJ2-7, is EAGVTQFPSHSVIEKGQTVTLRCDPISGHDNLYWYRRVMGKEIKFLLHFVKESKQDESGMPNNRFLAERTGGTYSTLKVQPAELEDSGVYFCASSPRVLYEQYFGPGTRLTVT.